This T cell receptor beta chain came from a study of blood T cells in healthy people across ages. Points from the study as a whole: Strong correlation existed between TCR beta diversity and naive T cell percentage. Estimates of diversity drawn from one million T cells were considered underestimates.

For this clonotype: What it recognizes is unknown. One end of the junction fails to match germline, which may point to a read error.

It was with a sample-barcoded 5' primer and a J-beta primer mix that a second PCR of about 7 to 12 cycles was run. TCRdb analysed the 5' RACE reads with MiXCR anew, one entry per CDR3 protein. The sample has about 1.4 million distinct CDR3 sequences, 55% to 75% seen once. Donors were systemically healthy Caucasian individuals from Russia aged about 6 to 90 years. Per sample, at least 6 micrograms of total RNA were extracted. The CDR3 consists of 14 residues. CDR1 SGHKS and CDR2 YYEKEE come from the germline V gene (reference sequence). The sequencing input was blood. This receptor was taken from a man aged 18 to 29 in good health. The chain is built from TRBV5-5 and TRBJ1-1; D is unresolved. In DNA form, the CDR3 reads TGTGTCAGCAGCACGGAGGCCGCGAACACTGAAGCTTTCTTT. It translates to CVSSTEAANTEAFF.